This TCR beta chain was documented in a study of shared clonotypes between healthy human individuals. Study outcomes and limitations: Richness estimates generally favored naive over memory subsets. The small donor group covered limited genetic and exposure diversity.

On this clone itself: The antigen is unknown.

Germline CDR1 and CDR2: SQVTM and ANQGSEA. V lost 6 bases and J 5 bases, leaving 12 bases between the germline ends. There are 12 residues in the CDR3. Some clones are missing from TCRdb's copy, which holds only in-frame ones; the method was immunoSEQ multiplex PCR. The sample contains nearly 2 million clones, about 94% of which appear only once. CD45RO negativity and positive selection for CCR7 defined naive CD8 cells, a population that excluded terminally differentiated effector memory CD45RA+ cells. There were only Caucasian adults among the donors, and all lived in Nashville, Tennessee. This rearrangement joins TRBV29-1 to TRBJ2-3; D might be TRBD2 (6 bases). Specimen: naive CD8+ T cells sorted from blood. The clonotype was recovered from a young man in good health. The chain's CDR3 is CSVIPSEDTQYF. The CDR3 DNA follows: TGCAGCGTCATTCCTAGCGAAGATACGCAGTATTTT.